Only one count was recorded for the clone carrying this TCR beta chain. Its specificity is unknown. No conserved phenylalanine or tryptophan ends this CDR3, so it is likely a read error. TCRdb re-called the PCR reads with MiXCR. The sample consists of some 33,000 clones, approximately 15% of them appearing once. These data come from a study of metastatic and nonmetastatic thyroid tumors. Whole-study findings and limits: Malignant thyroid tumors reportedly had TCR beta diversity that was significantly higher than in benign nodules, in blood and tumor.

The V end lost 2 bases, the J end lost 5 bases, and 13 bases lay between the germline ends. Germline V gene sequence: CDR1 SGHRS, CDR2 YFSETQ. This CDR3 has 14 amino acids. The entire patient cohort was treatment-naive prior to thyroid surgery. Material for sequencing was blood. The rearrangement joins TRBV5-1 to TRBJ1-1, with D unclear. This clonotype originated in a male donor with papillary thyroid cancer or a benign thyroid nodule (not recorded which). Some clones in this sample may be carry-over from other donors' samples. The CDR3 spells CASSFGSPSTEAFV. CDR3 bases: TGCGCCAGCAGCTTCGGCAGCCCGAGTACTGAAGCTTTCGTT.